This entry concerns a single T cell receptor beta chain. This specimen belongs to a study of blood T cell repertoires in COVID-19. Here immunoSEQ multiplex PCR was the method, and the copy in TCRdb shows in-frame clones only, minus some. The repertoire has roughly 120,000 clones, 88% of them found once; the top ten carry over 3%. Germline assignment: CDR1 KGHSH and CDR2 LQKENI. Trimming took 5 bases from V and 6 from J; bases not matched to a gene: 4. There are 14 residues in the CDR3. The source material was peripheral blood. The sequence was obtained from a woman between 50 and 59 years old with acute or convalescent COVID-19. This chain links TRBV18 with TRBJ1-6; 7 positions agree with TRBD1. The CDR3 sequence: CASSLQGSNSPLHF. The CDR3 DNA follows: TGTGCCAGCTCATTACAGGGGTCTAATTCACCCCTCCACTTT.